This T cell receptor (beta chain) was captured by sequencing in a study of shared clonotypes between healthy human individuals (TCRdb year 2020). For the study in its entirety: A couple of women and a few men aged 18 to 49 years were included in the cohort. For each donor, CD4 naive and CD4 memory were each given three plates, CD8 naive was given two plates, and CD8 memory was given one plate. To estimate repertoire size and how much clonotype sharing occurs between individuals, the study deeply sequenced the blood TCR repertoires of five healthy adults. To increase sequencing depth and limit assay-specific biases, different laboratories used diverse techniques to prepare libraries and sequence TCR repertoires. Per donor, leukapheresis produced somewhere between about 0.94 and 9 billion PBMCs. Findings and caveats that apply to the study as a whole: About 5% of naive CD4, roughly 3.6% of naive CD8, approximately 2% of memory CD4, and 0.35% to 0.5% of memory CD8 clonotypes were shared across several donors. Pairwise subsampling led to the expectation that sequencing depth would affect the degree of clonotype sharing among donors. Only blood was sampled, and tissue TCR repertoires likely differ from those in blood. Compared with non-shared clonotypes, clonotypes shared by all four sorted-subset donors had higher generation probabilities. The small number of donors limited the genetic and exposure-history diversity represented. Rarefaction of sorted-subset datasets indicated incomplete sequencing despite the large sequencing depth. Larger estimated clonotype richness was generally found for naive subsets than for memory subsets.

Using the deep immunoSEQ assay, multiplex PCR amplified TCR CDR3 regions from genomic DNA. Extracted genomic DNA from each cell subset was distributed evenly across all wells of several immunoSEQ 96-well plates, and each plate was treated as a replicate. For sorted subsets, each replicate PCR was loaded with approximately 200 ng genomic DNA, equivalent to 30,000 or so T cell genomes. Purified libraries were quantified with a Qubit 3.0 fluorometer, sized on a Bioanalyzer 2100, and re-quantified with the KAPA Library Quantification kit. A separate single-read 150-cycle Illumina NextSeq 550 flow cell was used to sequence each immunoSEQ 96-well plate. For the original study's pipeline: Because only junctional sequences without quality scores were contained in the immunoSEQ output, filtering matching that applied to full-length reads could not be performed. Sequences were annotated with PyIR, a Python wrapper for IgBLAST v1.9, and V/J genes and CDR3 were assigned using IMGT germline references. Reads with weak V/J assignments (E-value above 1e-6), missing CDR3, stop codons, out-of-frame junctions, or ambiguous translated residues were removed. V3J clonotypes were defined as sequences sharing the same inferred V gene, J gene, and CDR3 amino acid sequence. To compute the percentage overlap between repertoires, the number of shared unique clonotypes was divided by the size of the smaller repertoire. Richness of each repertoire was evaluated using RTK rarefaction, the Chao1 estimator, and Recon v2.1 estimates of unobserved clonotypes. Generation probabilities were computed with OLGA for all TCRbeta clonotypes obtained by the gDNA method from a few donors. In TCRdb, the immuneACCESS table is reduced to in-frame sequences with V and J assigned. These tables do not hold every clone; where another copy was compared, an unresolved V gene accounts for under half, and the others remain unexplained. That table furnishes V, J and clone size, whereas the DNA furnished D and trimming. Across this sample there are a few million clones, with more than 80% seen only once. Over 0.12% of the sample goes to the ten largest clones.

Donors were healthy HIV-negative adults with no recently reported acute infections or vaccinations. Only Caucasian adults living in Nashville, Tennessee, USA were represented among the donors. CD4+ T cells were enriched through magnetic negative selection, after which naive cells were positively selected on CD45RA and the remaining negative fraction served as the memory subset. Blood was collected by leukapheresis, and PBMCs were isolated by Ficoll-Histopaque density gradient centrifugation and then cryopreserved in liquid nitrogen vapor phase. Analytical flow cytometry was used to check the purity and quantity of each magnetically sorted T cell population. Genomic DNA was isolated from each sorted fraction and quantified by UV absorbance on a Nanodrop 2000c. Trimming at the junction amounts to 6 bases on V and 11 bases on J, and the germline ends lie 17 bases apart. Per the germline V gene, SGHTA is the CDR1 and FQGNSA is the CDR2. The CDR3 measures 13 amino acids from cysteine to phenylalanine. Here the CDR3 DNA is all that survives: 39 bases in frame from base 1.

This clone was seen once. Its specific antigen is unknown. Within one base of it there is no much larger clone, and no base qualities were kept. The chain is assembled from TRBV7-2 and TRBJ2-1; the D call is possibly TRBD1 or TRBD2, each sharing 5 bases. Sequencing input: naive CD4+ T cells sorted from blood. The cell subset or site label of this sample denotes: CD45RA+ positively selected. The receptor was isolated from a man aged 18 to 35 in good health. The CDR3 in this case is CASSKGTDYQQFF. The DNA is as follows: TGTGCCAGCAGTAAAGGGACCGACTATCAGCAGTTCTTC.